These 21 T cell receptor beta chains share one sample of origin, sequenced in a study of shared clonotypes between healthy human individuals. Profiling relied on immunoSEQ multiplex PCR, and the TCRdb table lists in-frame clones only, not all of them. The repertoire holds about 92,000 clones, with more than 45% as singletons. The sample taken for sequencing was PBMCs. Receptor source: a woman in her thirties or forties in good health. Some clones in this sample may be carry-over from other donors' samples.

The sample holds a few counts of this clone. This sequence joins TRBV6-4 and TRBJ2-1, with D uncertain. Trimming removed 4 bases from V and 7 bases from J, with 11 bases in between. Germline V lookup: CDR1 MRHNA, CDR2 SNTAGT. CDR3 length: 13 residues. CDR3 amino acids: CASSAVPTNEQFF. The CDR3 DNA reads TGTGCCAGCAGTGCGGTCCCGACGAATGAGCAGTTCTTC.

V gene TRBV28 combines with J gene TRBJ2-5; weak D call: TRBD2 (7 bases). With 7 bases removed from V and 5 bases from J, the gap between germline ends came to 20 bases. The CDR3 is 15 amino acids. Germline V CDR1 and CDR2: MDHEN, SYDVKM. As DNA, the CDR3 is TGTGCCAGCACCGAAGGGGGGGGTGAGGTCGAGACCCAGTACTTC. Translating it yields CASTEGGGEVETQYF.

Here the CDR3 reads CASSLGAGGVTDTQYF. The CDR3 DNA sequence: TGTGCCAGCAGCTTGGGCGCGGGAGGCGTCACAGATACGCAGTATTTT. V and J are TRBV7-6 and TRBJ2-3; the match to TRBD2 covers 8 bases. The CDR3 sequence is 16 residues long. V was pared by 3 bases and J by 2 bases, with 7 bases of the junction left unmatched. Germline CDR1 SGHVS, CDR2 FNYEAQ.

J is TRBJ2-2 and V is TRBV29-1; tentative D call: TRBD2 (6 bases). The CDR3 is made up of 13 amino acids. Germline V gene lookup returns CDR1 SQVTM and CDR2 ANQGSEA. V lost 7 bases, J lost 0 bases, and 9 bases lay in between. CDR3 sequence reads: CSGGRSNTGELFF. The CDR3 nucleotides are TGCAGCGGGGGGAGGTCGAACACCGGGGAGCTGTTTTTT.

This clone has ten or more counts. The same CDR3 arises from other DNA sequences in this sample as well. The chain combines TRBV30 with TRBJ1-2; D possibly corresponds to TRBD1 (6 bases). Germline-derived CDR1 and CDR2 are GTSNPN and SVGIG (reference sequence). This CDR3 is built from 14 residues. V lost 0 bases to trimming and J lost 6 bases, with 14 bases between them. The CDR3 coding sequence is TGTGCCTGGAGTGTCGGACAGTGGGTTCATGGCTACACCTTC. It codes for CAWSVGQWVHGYTF.

This clone was observed many times. The chain recombines TRBV19 with TRBJ2-1; 11 bases match TRBD2. J lost 3 bases, V lost 9 bases, and 1 base had no gene match. Per the germline V gene, CDR1 is LNHDA and CDR2 is SQIVND (reference sequence). The CDR3 extends over 13 amino acids. DNA of the CDR3: TGTGCCAGCGGGACTAGCGGCTACAATGAGCAGTTCTTC. Translated, it gives CASGTSGYNEQFF.

At least ten counts were recorded for this clone. V is TRBV29-1 and J is TRBJ2-4; the D gene is possibly TRBD2 (6 bases). Germline V gives CDR1 SQVTM, CDR2 ANQGSEA. V was trimmed by 0 bases and J by 8 bases, leaving 11 bases between them. There are 13 residues in the CDR3. The CDR3 here is CSVEESGQDIQYF. The CDR3 DNA sequence: TGCAGCGTTGAAGAAAGCGGGCAAGACATTCAGTACTTC.

This clone appeared many times. V is TRBV29-1 and J is TRBJ1-2; no firm D call. Deletions cut 0 bases from V and 13 bases from J, with 15 bases between. The CDR3 spans 12 residues. Germline CDR1 reads SQVTM; CDR2 reads ANQGSEA. The CDR3 DNA reads as TGCAGCGTTGAAGATCCGTGGGGAGGTTCCACCTTC. As protein: CSVEDPWGGSTF. Together with reference TRBV29-1 and TRBJ1-2, the CDR3 gives the full variable domain: SAVISQKPSRDICQRGTSLTIQCQVDSQVTMMFWYRQQPGQSLTLIATANQGSEATYESGFVIDKFPISRPNLTFSTLTVSNMSPEDSSIYLCSVEDPWGGSTFGSGTRLTVV.

The chain combines TRBV5-4 with TRBJ1-4; D is unclear. The V gene lost 1 base and the J gene lost 0 bases, with 4 bases spanning the gap. Germline values: CDR1 SGHNT, CDR2 YYREEE (reference sequence). The CDR3 covers 14 residues. The CDR3 region is CASSLFTTNEKLFF. The CDR3 nucleotides are TGTGCCAGCAGCTTGTTTACAACTAATGAAAAACTGTTTTTT.

This clone was seen more than once but under ten times. The rearrangement links TRBV6-5 to TRBJ2-1, with TRBD2 matching 9 bases. Looked up from germline, CDR1 is MNHEY and CDR2 is SVGAGI. The V segment lost 5 bases and the J segment 2 bases; nucleotides outside the gene matches: 4. CDR3 size: 15 residues. CDR3 loop: CASSGRLAAYNEQFF. DNA of the CDR3: TGTGCCAGCAGTGGGAGACTAGCGGCCTACAATGAGCAGTTCTTC.

This clone was seen ten or more times. The chain has TRBV1 and TRBJ2-7; whether TRBD2, the table's D call, matches the DNA was not checked. TRBV1 is a documented pseudogene. The CDR3 runs 18 residues. CDR3 coding DNA: TGCACCAGCAGCCAAGATCTTGTGACTAGCGCGAGCTCCTACGAGCAGTACTTC. It is translated as CTSSQDLVTSASSYEQYF.

This clone was recorded a few times. The gene calls are TRBV19 and TRBJ2-1; the match to TRBD2 covers 7 bases. V lost 4 bases and J lost 3; bases outside the gene matches: 6. The CDR3 is 15 residues long. Germline V gene sequence: CDR1 LNHDA, CDR2 SQIVND (reference sequence). CDR3 amino acids: CASSKREISYNEQFF. The DNA of the CDR3 is TGTGCCAGTAGTAAGCGGGAAATCAGCTACAATGAGCAGTTCTTC.

V gene TRBV2 combines with J gene TRBJ1-5, with D hard to call. The germline V gene encodes CDR1 SNHLY and CDR2 FYNNEI. The CDR3 totals 16 residues. Deletions cut 7 bases from V and 2 bases from J, with 18 bases between. The CDR3 DNA is TGTGCCAGCACCTTTCGGATCGTTGGAGGCAATCAGCCCCAGCATTTT. Its protein product is CASTFRIVGGNQPQHF.

The J gene is TRBJ2-5, the V gene TRBV27; 12 nucleotides align to TRBD2. CDR3 length: 16 residues. Germline CDR1 and CDR2: MNHEY and SMNVEV (reference sequence). V dropped 4 bases and J dropped 1; count of bases not matched to a gene: 4. CDR3 sequence (DNA): TGTGCCAGCAGTTCTTCACTAGCGGGAGGCCAAGAGACCCAGTACTTC. The encoded protein is CASSSSLAGGQETQYF.

This clone has ten or more counts. This chain links TRBV4-1 with TRBJ1-5; 8 positions agree with TRBD1. Germline V gene lookup returns CDR1 MGHRA and CDR2 YSYEKL. The V segment lost 4 bases and the J segment 6 bases; nucleotides outside the gene matches: 11. The CDR3 spans 16 residues. CDR3 region: CASSRLADRVSQPQHF. The CDR3 nucleotides are TGCGCCAGCAGCCGACTTGCGGACAGGGTCAGTCAGCCCCAGCATTTT.

This clone was counted a few times. The chain joins TRBV29-1 to TRBJ1-3; D gene unclear. The CDR3 has 11 residues. V lost 5 bases to trimming and J lost 0 bases, with 2 bases between them. CDR1 and CDR2 from the germline V gene are SQVTM and ANQGSEA. The CDR3 nucleotides read TGCAGCGTTCCCTCTGGAAACACCATATATTTT. It encodes CSVPSGNTIYF.

The chain carries TRBV28 and TRBJ2-7, with no clear D. With 8 bases removed from V and 4 bases from J, the gap between germline ends came to 15 bases. Germline-derived CDR1 and CDR2 are MDHEN and SYDVKM. The CDR3 runs 13 residues. CDR3 loop: CASLGLNAYEQYF. DNA of the CDR3: TGTGCCAGCCTTGGCCTAAACGCTTACGAGCAGTACTTC.

This clone was seen at least ten times. The chain couples TRBV5-4 to TRBJ2-1; 9 bases match TRBD1. With V trimmed by 3 bases and J by 8 bases, 12 bases remained unmatched. This CDR3 is 16 amino acids long. Looked up from germline, CDR1 is SGHNT and CDR2 is YYREEE (reference sequence). The CDR3 spells CASSSPDRGSGDEQFF. In DNA, the CDR3 is TGTGCCAGCAGCTCACCCGACAGGGGGAGTGGGGATGAGCAGTTCTTC.

This rearrangement joins TRBV5-1 to TRBJ2-1; D assignment may be TRBD1 or TRBD2 (5 bases each). The V gene's germline CDR1 is SGHRS and CDR2 YFSETQ. Trimming stripped 4 bases from V and 0 bases from J, with 8 bases between. This CDR3 is 14 amino acids long. CDR3 in DNA: TGCGCCAGCAGCGACGGGACCTCCTACAATGAGCAGTTCTTC. Its protein is CASSDGTSYNEQFF.

V is TRBV7-9 and J is TRBJ1-5; 8 bases line up with TRBD1. Per the germline V gene, CDR1 is SEHNR and CDR2 is FQNEAQ (reference sequence). With 1 base clipped from V and 6 bases from J, the junction kept 11 bases outside the gene matches. The CDR3 has 17 amino acids. CDR3 sequence: CASSLVGNGQGGQPQHF. As DNA, the CDR3 is TGTGCCAGCAGCTTAGTAGGGAATGGACAGGGAGGTCAGCCCCAGCATTTT.

The gene calls are TRBV10-3 and TRBJ2-7; D is uncertain. CDR3 length equals 12 residues. Germline assignment: CDR1 ENHRY and CDR2 SYGVKD. Trimming stripped 4 bases from V and 5 bases from J, with 9 bases between. CDR3 bases: TGTGCCATCAGTGGACCCGGGCACGAGCAGTACTTC. Translation: CAISGPGHEQYF.